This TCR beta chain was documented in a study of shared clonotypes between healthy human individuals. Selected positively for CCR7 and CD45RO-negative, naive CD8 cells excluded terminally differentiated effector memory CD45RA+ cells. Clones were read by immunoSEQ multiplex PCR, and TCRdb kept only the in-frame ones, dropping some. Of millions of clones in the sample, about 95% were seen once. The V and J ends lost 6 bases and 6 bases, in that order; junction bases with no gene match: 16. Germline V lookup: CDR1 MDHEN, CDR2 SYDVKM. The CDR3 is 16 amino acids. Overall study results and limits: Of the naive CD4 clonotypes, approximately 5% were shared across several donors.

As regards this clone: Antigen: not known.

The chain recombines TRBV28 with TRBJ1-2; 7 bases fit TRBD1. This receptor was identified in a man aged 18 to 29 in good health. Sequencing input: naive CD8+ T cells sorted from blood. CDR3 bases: TGTGCCAGCAGCCACCCAGGGACAGCTATCGTCGATGGCTACACCTTC. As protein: CASSHPGTAIVDGYTF.